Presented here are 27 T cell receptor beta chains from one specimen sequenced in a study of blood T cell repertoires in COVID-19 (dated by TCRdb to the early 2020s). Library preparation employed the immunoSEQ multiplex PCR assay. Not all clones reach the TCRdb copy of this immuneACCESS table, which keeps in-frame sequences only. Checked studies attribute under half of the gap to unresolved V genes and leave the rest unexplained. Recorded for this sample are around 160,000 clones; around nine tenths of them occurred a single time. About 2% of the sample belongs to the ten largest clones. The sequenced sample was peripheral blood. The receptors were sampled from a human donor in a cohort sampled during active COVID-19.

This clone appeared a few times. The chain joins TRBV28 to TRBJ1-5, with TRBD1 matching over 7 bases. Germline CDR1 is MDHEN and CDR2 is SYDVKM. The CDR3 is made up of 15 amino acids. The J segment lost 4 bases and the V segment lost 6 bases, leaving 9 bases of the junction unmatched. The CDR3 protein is CASSSRQGLNQPQHF. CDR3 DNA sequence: TGTGCCAGCAGCTCTCGACAGGGTCTAAATCAGCCCCAGCATTTT.

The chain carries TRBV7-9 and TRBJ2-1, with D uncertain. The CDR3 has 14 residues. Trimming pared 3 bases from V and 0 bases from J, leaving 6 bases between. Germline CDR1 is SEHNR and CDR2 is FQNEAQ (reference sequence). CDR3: CASSLAGSYNEQFF. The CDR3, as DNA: TGTGCCAGCAGCTTGGCTGGCTCCTACAATGAGCAGTTCTTC.

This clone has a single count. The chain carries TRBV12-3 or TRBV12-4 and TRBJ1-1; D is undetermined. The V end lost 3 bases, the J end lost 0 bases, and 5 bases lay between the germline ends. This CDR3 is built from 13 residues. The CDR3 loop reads CASSFEVNTEAFF. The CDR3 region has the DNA TGTGCCAGCAGTTTTGAGGTGAACACTGAAGCTTTCTTT.

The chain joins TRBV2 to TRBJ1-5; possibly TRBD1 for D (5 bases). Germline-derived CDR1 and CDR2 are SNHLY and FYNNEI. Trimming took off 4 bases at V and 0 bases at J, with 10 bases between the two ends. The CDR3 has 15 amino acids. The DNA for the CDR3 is TGTGCCAGCAGTGGGGCAGGGCATAGCAATCAGCCCCAGCATTTT. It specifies CASSGAGHSNQPQHF. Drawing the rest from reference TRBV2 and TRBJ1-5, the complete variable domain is EPEVTQTPSHQVTQMGQEVILRCVPISNHLYFYWYRQILGQKVEFLVSFYNNEISEKSEIFDDQFSVERPDGSNFTLKIRSTKLEDSAMYFCASSGAGHSNQPQHFGDGTRLSIL.

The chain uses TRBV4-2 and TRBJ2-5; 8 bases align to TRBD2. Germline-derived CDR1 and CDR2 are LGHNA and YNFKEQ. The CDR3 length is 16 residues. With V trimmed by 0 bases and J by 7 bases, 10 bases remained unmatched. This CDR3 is CASSQDRTSRAGTQYF. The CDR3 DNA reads TGTGCCAGCAGCCAAGATAGGACTAGCCGTGCGGGGACCCAGTACTTC.

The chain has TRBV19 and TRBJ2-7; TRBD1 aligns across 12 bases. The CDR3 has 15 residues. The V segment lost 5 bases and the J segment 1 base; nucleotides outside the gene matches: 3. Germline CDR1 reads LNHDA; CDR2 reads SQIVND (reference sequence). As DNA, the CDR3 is TGTGCCAGTAGTTCGGGACAGGGGGCTTCCTACGAGCAGTACTTC. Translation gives CASSSGQGASYEQYF.

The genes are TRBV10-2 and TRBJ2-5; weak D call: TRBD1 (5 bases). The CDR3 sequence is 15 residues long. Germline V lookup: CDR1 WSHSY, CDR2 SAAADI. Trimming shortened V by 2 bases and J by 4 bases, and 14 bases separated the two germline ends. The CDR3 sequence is CASSEPQGYLETQYF. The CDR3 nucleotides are TGCGCCAGCAGTGAGCCCCAGGGTTATTTAGAGACCCAGTACTTC.

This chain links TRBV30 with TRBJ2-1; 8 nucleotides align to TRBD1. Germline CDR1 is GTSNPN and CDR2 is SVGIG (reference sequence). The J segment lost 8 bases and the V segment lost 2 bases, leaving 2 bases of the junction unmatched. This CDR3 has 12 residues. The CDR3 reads CAWSLQGDEQFF. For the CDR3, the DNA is TGTGCCTGGAGTCTACAGGGGGATGAGCAGTTCTTC.

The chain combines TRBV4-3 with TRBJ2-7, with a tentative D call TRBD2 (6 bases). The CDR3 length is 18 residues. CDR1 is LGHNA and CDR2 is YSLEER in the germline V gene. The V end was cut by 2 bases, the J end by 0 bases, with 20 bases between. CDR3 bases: TGCGCCAGCAGCCAAATTCCCCGGACTACCCGAAGCTCCTACGAGCAGTACTTC. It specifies CASSQIPRTTRSSYEQYF.

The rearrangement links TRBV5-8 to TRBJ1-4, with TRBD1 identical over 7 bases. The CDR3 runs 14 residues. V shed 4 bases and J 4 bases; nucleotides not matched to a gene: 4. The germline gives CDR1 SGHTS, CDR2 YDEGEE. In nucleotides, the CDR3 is TGTGCCAGCAGCCAGGGACAGCATAATGAAAAACTGTTTTTT. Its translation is CASSQGQHNEKLFF.

CDR3 bases: TGTGCCAGCAGCCCATGGACTAGCGGGAGTGCTTATGAGCAGTTCTTC. This encodes CASSPWTSGSAYEQFF. V gene TRBV7-2 combines with J gene TRBJ2-1, with TRBD2 identical over 13 bases. Losses at the gene ends were 5 bases for V and 8 bases for J; bases not matched to a gene: 9. CDR1 and CDR2 (germline): SGHTA, FQGNSA. This CDR3 comprises 16 residues.

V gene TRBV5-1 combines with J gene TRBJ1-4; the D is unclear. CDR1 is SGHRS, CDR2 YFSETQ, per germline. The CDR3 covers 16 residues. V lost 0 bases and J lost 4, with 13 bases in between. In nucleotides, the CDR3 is TGCGCCAGCAGCTTGGCCCGGGAGGCAAGTAATGAAAAACTGTTTTTT. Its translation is CASSLAREASNEKLFF.

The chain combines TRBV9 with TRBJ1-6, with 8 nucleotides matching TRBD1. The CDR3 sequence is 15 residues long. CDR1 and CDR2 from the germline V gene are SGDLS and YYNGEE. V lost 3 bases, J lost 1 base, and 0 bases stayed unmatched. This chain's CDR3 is CASSGTGSYNSPLHF. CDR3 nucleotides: TGTGCCAGCAGCGGGACAGGGTCCTATAATTCACCCCTCCACTTT.

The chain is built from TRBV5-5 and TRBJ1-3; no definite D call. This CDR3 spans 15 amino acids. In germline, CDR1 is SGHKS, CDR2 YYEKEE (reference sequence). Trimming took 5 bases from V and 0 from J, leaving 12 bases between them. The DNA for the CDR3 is TGTGCCAGCAGTACGCCCCGCAGCTCTGGAAACACCATATATTTT. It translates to CASSTPRSSGNTIYF.

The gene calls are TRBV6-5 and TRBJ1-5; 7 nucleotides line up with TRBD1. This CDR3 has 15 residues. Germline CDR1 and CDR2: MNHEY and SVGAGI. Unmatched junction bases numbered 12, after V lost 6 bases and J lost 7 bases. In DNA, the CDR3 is TGTGCCAGCAGCATTATGACAGGGTTGGGACAGCCCCAGCATTTT. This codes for CASSIMTGLGQPQHF.

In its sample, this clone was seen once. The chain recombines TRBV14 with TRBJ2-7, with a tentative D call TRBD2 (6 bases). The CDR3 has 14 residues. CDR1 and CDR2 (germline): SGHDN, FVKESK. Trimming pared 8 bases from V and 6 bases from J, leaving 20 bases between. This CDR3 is CASAKQTGLSEQYF. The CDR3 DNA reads TGTGCCAGCGCAAAGCAGACGGGACTCTCCGAGCAGTACTTC.

For the CDR3, the DNA is TGTGCCAGCAGCTTAATCCTAGGGGCCGGGGAGCTGTTTTTT. This sequence encodes CASSLILGAGELFF. V is TRBV7-9 and J is TRBJ2-2; a weak D match, TRBD1 (5 bases). V was shortened by 2 bases and J by 6 bases, with 10 bases between the two germline ends. Germline loops: CDR1 SEHNR, CDR2 FQNEAQ (reference sequence). The length of the CDR3 is 14 residues.

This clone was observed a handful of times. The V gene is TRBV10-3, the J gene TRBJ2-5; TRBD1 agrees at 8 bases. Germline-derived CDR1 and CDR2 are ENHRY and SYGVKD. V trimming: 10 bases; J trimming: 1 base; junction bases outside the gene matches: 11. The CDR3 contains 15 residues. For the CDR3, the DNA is TGTGCCAGCAAGACAGGGGACAGCGTCCAAGAGACCCAGTACTTC. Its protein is CASKTGDSVQETQYF.

For the CDR3, the DNA is TGCGCCAGCAGCCCGACAGGGCCCGAAAACACCATATATTTT. Translated: CASSPTGPENTIYF. The rearrangement uses TRBV4-3 and TRBJ1-3; 7 nucleotides line up with TRBD1. CDR3 length: 14 residues. V was pared by 4 bases and J by 6 bases, with 6 bases of the junction left unmatched. Germline CDR1 is LGHNA and CDR2 is YSLEER.

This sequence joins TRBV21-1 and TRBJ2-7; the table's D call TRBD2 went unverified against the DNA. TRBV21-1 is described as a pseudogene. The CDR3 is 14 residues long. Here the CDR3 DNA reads TGTGCCAGCAGCAAGACTAGCGGGGCCTACGAGCAGTACTTC. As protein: CASSKTSGAYEQYF.

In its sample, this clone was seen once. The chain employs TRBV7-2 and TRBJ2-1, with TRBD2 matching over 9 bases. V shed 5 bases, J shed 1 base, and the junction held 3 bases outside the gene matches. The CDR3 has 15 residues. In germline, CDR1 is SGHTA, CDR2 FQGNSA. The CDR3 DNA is TGTGCCAGCAGCCTTAGCGGGGGTTCCTACAATGAGCAGTTCTTC. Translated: CASSLSGGSYNEQFF. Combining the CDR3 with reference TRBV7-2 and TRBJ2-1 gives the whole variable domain GAGVSQSPSNKVTEKGKDVELRCDPISGHTALYWYRQSLGQGLEFLIYFQGNSAPDKSGLPSDRFSAERTGGSVSTLTIQRTQQEDSAVYLCASSLSGGSYNEQFFGPGTRLTVL.

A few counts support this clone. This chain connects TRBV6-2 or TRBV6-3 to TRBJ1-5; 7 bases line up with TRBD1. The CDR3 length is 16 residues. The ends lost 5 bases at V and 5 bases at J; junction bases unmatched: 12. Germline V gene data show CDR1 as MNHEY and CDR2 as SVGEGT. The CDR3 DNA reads TGTGCCAGCAGTCCGTCGACAGGGAGAGGGGATCAGCCCCAGCATTTT. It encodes CASSPSTGRGDQPQHF.

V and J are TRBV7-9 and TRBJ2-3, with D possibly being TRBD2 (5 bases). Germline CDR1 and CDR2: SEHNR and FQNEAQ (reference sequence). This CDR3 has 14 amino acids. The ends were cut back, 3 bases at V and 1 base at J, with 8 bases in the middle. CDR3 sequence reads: CASSLVGGTDTQYF. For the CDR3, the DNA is TGTGCCAGCAGCTTGGTCGGGGGCACAGATACGCAGTATTTT.

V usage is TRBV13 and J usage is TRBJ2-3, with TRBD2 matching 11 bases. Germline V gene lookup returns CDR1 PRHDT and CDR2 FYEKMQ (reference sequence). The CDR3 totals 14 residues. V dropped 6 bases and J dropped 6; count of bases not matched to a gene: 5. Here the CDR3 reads CASRRSGGEDTQYF. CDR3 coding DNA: TGTGCCAGCAGACGTAGCGGGGGGGAGGATACGCAGTATTTT.

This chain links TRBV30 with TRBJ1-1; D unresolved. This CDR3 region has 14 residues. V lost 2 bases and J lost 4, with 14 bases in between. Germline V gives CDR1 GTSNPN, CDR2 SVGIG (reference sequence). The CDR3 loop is CAWSFGYLGTEAFF. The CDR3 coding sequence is TGTGCCTGGAGTTTCGGGTATCTGGGCACTGAAGCTTTCTTT.

CDR3 protein: CAWSMGQPGNTIYF. In DNA form, the CDR3 reads TGTGCCTGGAGTATGGGACAGCCTGGAAACACCATATATTTT. The chain has TRBV30 and TRBJ1-3; 7 nucleotides align to TRBD1. Germline V gene data show CDR1 as GTSNPN and CDR2 as SVGIG (reference sequence). This CDR3 has 14 residues. J gave up 2 bases and V 2 bases, and 3 bases lay outside the gene matches.

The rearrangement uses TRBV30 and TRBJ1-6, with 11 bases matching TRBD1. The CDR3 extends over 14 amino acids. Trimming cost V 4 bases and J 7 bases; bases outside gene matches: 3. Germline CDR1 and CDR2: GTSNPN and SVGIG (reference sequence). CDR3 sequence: CAWNRDRGNSPLHF. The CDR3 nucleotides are TGTGCCTGGAACCGGGACAGGGGGAATTCACCCCTCCACTTT.